This T cell receptor (beta chain) came from a study of T cells in Graves' hyperthyroidism and ophthalmopathy. Findings and caveats of the study: Peripheral blood also featured most of the thyroid clonotypes expanded above 0.001.

RNA transcripts were the template for amplifying TCR beta CDR3 regions. HTBI primers were used for first-round RT-PCR of the TCR CDR3. From the multiplex PCR reads, TCRdb called clonotypes with MiXCR, one entry per CDR3 protein. The sample holds over 550,000 distinct CDR3 sequences, over 15% seen once. Uncontrolled infection, other autoimmune disease, pregnancy and lactation each barred patients from inclusion. Used for diagnoses were clinical symptoms, serum thyroxine and TRAb, thyroid ultrasound and orbital computed tomography. Using roughly 9.4 ml of fresh peripheral blood, PBMCs were prepared. Note on this clonotype: Its specificity is unknown.

Germline loops: CDR1 KGHSY, CDR2 FQNENV. This CDR3 spans 17 amino acids. Between the trimmed V and J ends, which lost 4 bases and 0 bases, there was a span of 16 bases. The sample consisted of blood. The chain is built from TRBV16 and TRBJ1-3; no definite D call. The clonotype was recovered from a woman in her late teens or twenties with Graves' hyperthyroidism. CDR3 region: CASSPSLRPDSGNTIYF. The CDR3 DNA sequence: TGTGCCAGCAGCCCCAGTCTACGGCCAGACTCTGGAAACACCATATATTTT.